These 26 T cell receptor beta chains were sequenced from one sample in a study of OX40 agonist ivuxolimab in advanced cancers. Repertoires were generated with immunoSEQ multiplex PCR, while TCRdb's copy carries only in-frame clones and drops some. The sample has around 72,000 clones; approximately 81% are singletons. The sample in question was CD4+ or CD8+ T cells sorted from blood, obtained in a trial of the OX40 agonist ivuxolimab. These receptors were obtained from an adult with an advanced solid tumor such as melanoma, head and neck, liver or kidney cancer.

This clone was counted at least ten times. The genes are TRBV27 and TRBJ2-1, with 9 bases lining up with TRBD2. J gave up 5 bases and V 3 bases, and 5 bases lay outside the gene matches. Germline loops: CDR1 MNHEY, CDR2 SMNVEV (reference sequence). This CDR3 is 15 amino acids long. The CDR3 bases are TGTGCCAGCAGTTTTGCGGGAGGGTCCAACAATGAGCAGTTCTTC. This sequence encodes CASSFAGGSNNEQFF.

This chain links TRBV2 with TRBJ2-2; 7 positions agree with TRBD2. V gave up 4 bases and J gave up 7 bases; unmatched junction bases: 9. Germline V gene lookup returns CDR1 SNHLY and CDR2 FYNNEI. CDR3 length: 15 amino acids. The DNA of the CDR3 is TGTGCCAGCAGTGTTAGGATAGGGAGGGTCGGGGAGCTGTTTTTT. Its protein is CASSVRIGRVGELFF.

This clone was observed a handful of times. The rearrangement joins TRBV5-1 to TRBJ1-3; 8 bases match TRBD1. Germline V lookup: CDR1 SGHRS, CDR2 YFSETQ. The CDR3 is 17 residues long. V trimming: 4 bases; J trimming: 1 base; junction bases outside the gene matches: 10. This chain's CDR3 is CASSTGTGLSSGNTIYF. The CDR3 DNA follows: TGCGCCAGCAGCACCGGGACAGGCCTATCTTCTGGAAACACCATATATTTT.

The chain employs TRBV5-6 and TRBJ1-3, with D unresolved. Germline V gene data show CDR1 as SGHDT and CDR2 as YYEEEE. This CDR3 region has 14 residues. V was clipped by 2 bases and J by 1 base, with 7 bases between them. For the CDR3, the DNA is TGTGCCAGCAGCTTTGTGGGTTCTGGAAACACCATATATTTT. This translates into CASSFVGSGNTIYF.

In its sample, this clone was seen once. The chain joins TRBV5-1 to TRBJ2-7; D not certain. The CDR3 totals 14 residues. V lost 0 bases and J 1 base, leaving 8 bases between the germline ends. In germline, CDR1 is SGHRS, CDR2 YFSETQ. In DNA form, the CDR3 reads TGCGCCAGCAGCTTGGACTCGGCATCCTACGAGCAGTACTTC. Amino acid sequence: CASSLDSASYEQYF. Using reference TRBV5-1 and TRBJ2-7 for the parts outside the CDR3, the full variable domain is KAGVTQTPRYLIKTRGQQVTLSCSPISGHRSVSWYQQTPGQGLQFLFEYFSETQRNKGNFPGRFSGRQFSNSRSEMNVSTLELGDSALYLCASSLDSASYEQYFGPGTRLTVT.

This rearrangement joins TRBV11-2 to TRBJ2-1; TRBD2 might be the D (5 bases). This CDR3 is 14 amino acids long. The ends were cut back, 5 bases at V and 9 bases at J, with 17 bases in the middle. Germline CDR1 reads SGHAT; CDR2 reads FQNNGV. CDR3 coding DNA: TGTGCCAGCAGCCCCCTTTTAGCGACGGGTGAGCAGTTCTTC. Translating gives CASSPLLATGEQFF.

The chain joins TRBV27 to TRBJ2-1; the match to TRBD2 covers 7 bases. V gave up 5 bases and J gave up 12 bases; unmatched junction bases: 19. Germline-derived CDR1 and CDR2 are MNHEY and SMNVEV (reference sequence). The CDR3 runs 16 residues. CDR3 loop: CASSRSETSSSGGQFF. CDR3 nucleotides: TGTGCCAGCAGTCGTTCAGAGACTAGCAGTTCGGGGGGGCAGTTCTTC.

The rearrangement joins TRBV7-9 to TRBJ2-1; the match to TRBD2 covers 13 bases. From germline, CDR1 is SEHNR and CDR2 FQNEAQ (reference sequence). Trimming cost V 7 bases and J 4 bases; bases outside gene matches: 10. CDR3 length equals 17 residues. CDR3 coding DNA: TGTGCCAGCATCCCCGACCCGGGACTAGCGGGGTACAATGAGCAGTTCTTC. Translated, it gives CASIPDPGLAGYNEQFF.

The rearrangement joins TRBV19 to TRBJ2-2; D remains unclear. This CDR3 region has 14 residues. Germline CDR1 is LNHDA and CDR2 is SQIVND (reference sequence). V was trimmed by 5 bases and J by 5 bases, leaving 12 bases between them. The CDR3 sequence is CASSSTALTGELFF. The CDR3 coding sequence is TGTGCCAGTAGTTCCACAGCCTTAACCGGGGAGCTGTTTTTT.

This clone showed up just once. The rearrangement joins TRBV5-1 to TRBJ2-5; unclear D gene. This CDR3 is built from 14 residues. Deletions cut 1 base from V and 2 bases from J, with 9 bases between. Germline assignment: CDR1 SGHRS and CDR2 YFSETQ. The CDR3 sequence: CASSLSGLQETQYF. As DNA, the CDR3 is TGCGCCAGCAGCTTGTCGGGCCTACAAGAGACCCAGTACTTC.

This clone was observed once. Here the CDR3 reads CASSPSRGTNRYNEQFF. Written as DNA, the CDR3 is TGTGCCAGCAGCCCTTCCCGCGGGACTAACAGGTACAATGAGCAGTTCTTC. V and J are TRBV11-3 and TRBJ2-1; 7 bases map to TRBD2. J gave up 4 bases and V 5 bases, and 14 bases lay outside the gene matches. The CDR3 extends over 17 amino acids. The V gene's germline CDR1 is SGHNT and CDR2 YENEEA.

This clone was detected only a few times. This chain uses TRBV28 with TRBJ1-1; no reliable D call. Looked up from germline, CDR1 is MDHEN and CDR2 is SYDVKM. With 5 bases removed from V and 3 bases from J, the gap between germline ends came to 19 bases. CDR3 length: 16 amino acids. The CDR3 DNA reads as TGTGCCAGCAGTCCCCGTAGGGTTTTGAGGGACACTGAAGCTTTCTTT. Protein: CASSPRRVLRDTEAFF.

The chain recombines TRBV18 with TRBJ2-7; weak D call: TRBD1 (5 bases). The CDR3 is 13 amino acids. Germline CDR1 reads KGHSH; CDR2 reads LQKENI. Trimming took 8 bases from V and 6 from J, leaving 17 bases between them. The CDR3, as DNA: TGTGCCAGCACACGTCAGGGTGAGCGCGAGCAGTACTTC. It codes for CASTRQGEREQYF.

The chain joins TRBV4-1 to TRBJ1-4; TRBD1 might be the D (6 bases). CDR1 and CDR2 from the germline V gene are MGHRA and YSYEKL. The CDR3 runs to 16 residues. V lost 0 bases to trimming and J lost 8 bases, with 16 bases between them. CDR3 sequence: CASSQDHGGLGEKLFF. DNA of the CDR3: TGCGCCAGCAGCCAAGATCACGGGGGGCTTGGGGAAAAACTGTTTTTT.

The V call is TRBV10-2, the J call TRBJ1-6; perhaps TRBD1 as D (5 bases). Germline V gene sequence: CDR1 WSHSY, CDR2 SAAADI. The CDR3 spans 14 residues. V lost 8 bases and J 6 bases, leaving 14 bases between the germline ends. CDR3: CASAWGGANSPLHF. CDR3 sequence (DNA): TGCGCCAGCGCCTGGGGCGGGGCTAATTCACCCCTCCACTTT.

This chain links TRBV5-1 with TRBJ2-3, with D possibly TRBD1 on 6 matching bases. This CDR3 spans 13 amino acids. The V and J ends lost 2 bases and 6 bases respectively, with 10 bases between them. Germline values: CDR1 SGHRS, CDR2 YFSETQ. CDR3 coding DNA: TGCGCCAGCAGCTTAGGGGGAGAGGATACGCAGTATTTT. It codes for CASSLGGEDTQYF.

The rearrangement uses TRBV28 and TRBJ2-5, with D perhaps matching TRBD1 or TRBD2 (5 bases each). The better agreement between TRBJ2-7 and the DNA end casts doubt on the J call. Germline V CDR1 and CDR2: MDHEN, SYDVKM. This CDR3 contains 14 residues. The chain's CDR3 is CASSSGTYSYEQYF. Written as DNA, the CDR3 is TGTGCCAGCAGTTCCGGGACGTACTCCTACGAGCAGTACTTC.

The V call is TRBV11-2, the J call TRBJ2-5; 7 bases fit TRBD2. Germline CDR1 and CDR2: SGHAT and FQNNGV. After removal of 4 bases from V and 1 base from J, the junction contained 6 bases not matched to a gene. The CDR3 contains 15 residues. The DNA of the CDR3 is TGTGCCAGCAGCTACGGGACTATACTCCAAGAGACCCAGTACTTC. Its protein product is CASSYGTILQETQYF. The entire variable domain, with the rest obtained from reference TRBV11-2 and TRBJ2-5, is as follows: EAGVAQSPRYKIIEKRQSVAFWCNPISGHATLYWYQQILGQGPKLLIQFQNNGVVDDSQLPKDRFSAERLKGVDSTLKIQPAKLEDSAVYLCASSYGTILQETQYFGPGTRLLVL.

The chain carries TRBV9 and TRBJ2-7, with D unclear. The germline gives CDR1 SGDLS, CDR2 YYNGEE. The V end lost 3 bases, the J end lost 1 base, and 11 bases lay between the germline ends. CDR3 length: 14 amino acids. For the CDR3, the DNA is TGTGCCAGCAGCGGAATAGACAAGTCCTACGAGCAGTACTTC. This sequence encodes CASSGIDKSYEQYF. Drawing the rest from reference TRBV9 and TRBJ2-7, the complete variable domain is DSGVTQTPKHLITATGQRVTLRCSPRSGDLSVYWYQQSLDQGLQFLIQYYNGEERAKGNILERFSAQQFPDLHSELNLSSLELGDSALYFCASSGIDKSYEQYFGPGTRLTVT.

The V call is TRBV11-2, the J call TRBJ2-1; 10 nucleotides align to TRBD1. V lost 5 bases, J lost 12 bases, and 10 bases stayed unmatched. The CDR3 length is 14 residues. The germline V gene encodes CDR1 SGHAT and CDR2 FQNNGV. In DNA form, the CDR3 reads TGTGCCAGCAGCCCCGCCGGGACAGGGGTTAGGCAGTTCTTC. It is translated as CASSPAGTGVRQFF. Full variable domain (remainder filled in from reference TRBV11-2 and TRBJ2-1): EAGVAQSPRYKIIEKRQSVAFWCNPISGHATLYWYQQILGQGPKLLIQFQNNGVVDDSQLPKDRFSAERLKGVDSTLKIQPAKLEDSAVYLCASSPAGTGVRQFFGPGTRLTVL.

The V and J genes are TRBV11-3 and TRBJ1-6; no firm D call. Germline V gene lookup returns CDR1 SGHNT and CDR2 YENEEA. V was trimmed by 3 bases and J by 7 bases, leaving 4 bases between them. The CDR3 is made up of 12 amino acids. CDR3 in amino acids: CASSLGNSPLHF. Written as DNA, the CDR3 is TGTGCCAGCAGCTTGGGAAATTCACCCCTCCACTTT.

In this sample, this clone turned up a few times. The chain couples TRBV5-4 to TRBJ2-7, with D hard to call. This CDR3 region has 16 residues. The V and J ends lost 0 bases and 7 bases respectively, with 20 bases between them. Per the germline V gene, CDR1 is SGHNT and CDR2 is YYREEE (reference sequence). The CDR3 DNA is TGTGCCAGCAGCTTGGGACCTTCCGTAGGCGCCCGGGAGCAGTACTTC. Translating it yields CASSLGPSVGAREQYF.

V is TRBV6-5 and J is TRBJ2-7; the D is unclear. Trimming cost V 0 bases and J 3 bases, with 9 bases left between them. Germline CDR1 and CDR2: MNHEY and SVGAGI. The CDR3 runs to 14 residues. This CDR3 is CASSYSQALYEQYF. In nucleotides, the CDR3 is TGTGCCAGCAGTTACTCCCAGGCCCTCTACGAGCAGTACTTC.

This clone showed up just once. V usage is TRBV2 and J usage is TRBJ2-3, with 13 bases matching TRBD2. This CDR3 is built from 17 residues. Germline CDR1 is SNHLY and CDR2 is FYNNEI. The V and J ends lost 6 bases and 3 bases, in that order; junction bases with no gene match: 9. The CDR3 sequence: CASRTGTSGMSTDTQYF. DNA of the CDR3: TGTGCCAGCAGGACCGGGACTAGCGGGATGAGTACAGATACGCAGTATTTT.

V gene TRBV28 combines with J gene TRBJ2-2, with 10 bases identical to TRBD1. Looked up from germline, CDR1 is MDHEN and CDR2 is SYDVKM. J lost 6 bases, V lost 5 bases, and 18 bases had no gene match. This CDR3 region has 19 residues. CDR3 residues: CASSPSPVLGDRGSGELFF. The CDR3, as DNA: TGTGCCAGCAGTCCTAGTCCCGTCCTGGGGGACAGGGGATCCGGGGAGCTGTTTTTT.

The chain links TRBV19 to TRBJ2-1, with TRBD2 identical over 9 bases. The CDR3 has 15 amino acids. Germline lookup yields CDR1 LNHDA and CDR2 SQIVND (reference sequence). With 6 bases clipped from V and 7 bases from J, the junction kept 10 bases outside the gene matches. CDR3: CASSRVAGASNEQFF. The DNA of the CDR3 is TGTGCCAGTAGCAGGGTAGCGGGAGCGTCGAATGAGCAGTTCTTC.